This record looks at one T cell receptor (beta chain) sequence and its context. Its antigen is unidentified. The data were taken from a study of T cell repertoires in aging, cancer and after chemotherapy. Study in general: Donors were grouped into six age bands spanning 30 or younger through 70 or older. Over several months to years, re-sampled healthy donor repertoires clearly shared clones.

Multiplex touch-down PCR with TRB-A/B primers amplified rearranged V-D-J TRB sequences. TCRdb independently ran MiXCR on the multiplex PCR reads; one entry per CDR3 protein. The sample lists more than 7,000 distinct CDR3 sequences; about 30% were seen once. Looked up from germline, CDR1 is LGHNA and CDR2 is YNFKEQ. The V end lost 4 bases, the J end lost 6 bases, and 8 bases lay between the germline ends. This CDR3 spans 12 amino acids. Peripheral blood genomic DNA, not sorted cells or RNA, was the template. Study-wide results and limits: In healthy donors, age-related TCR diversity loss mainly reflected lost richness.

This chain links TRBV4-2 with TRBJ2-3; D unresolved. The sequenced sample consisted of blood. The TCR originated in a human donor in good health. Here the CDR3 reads CASSPDTDTQYF. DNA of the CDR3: TGTGCCAGCAGCCCCGACACGGATACGCAGTATTTT.